The 14 T cell receptor beta chains reported below all come from one sample, sequenced in a study of cytomegalovirus exposure and HLA in healthy donors. Libraries were prepared by immunoSEQ multiplex PCR; TCRdb keeps only in-frame clonotypes and omits some of them. The top ten clones hold about 1.7% of a sample with more than 95,000 clones, approximately 95% of them seen once. Sequencing was done on a sample of PBMCs. These receptors were collected from a young man in good health and CMV-seronegative.

This chain connects TRBV19 to TRBJ2-1; 7 nucleotides line up with TRBD2. The CDR3 is 13 amino acids. CDR1 is LNHDA and CDR2 is SQIVND in the germline V gene (reference sequence). Trimming removed 3 bases from V and 9 bases from J; junction bases left unmatched: 5. The CDR3 DNA is TGTGCCAGTAGTATGTTTGCGGGAGTTGAGCAGTTCTTC. It yields the protein CASSMFAGVEQFF.

This clone was seen only a few times. The genes are TRBV11-3 and TRBJ2-3; 8 positions agree with TRBD1. In germline, CDR1 is SGHNT, CDR2 YENEEA. J was trimmed by 0 bases and V by 5 bases; bases with no gene match: 7. The CDR3 loop spans 16 amino acids. This CDR3 reads CASSQRGTGSTDTQYF. The CDR3 region has the DNA TGTGCCAGCAGCCAGCGAGGGACAGGAAGCACAGATACGCAGTATTTT.

The chain uses TRBV9 and TRBJ2-2; D uncertain. The CDR3 covers 15 residues. Germline CDR1 reads SGDLS; CDR2 reads YYNGEE. V lost 0 bases and J 6 bases, leaving 12 bases between the germline ends. The CDR3 loop is CASSVESAAPGELFF. In DNA, the CDR3 is TGTGCCAGCAGCGTAGAATCTGCAGCGCCCGGGGAGCTGTTTTTT.

In DNA form, the CDR3 reads TGCGCCAGCAGTTCGGGGGACAGGGGTTACAATGAGCAGTTCTTC. Its protein is CASSSGDRGYNEQFF. The rearrangement uses TRBV5-1 and TRBJ2-1; 10 positions match TRBD1. J gave up 4 bases and V 5 bases, and 6 bases lay outside the gene matches. Per germline, CDR1 SGHRS and CDR2 YFSETQ. CDR3 length: 15 amino acids.

The V and J genes are TRBV30 and TRBJ2-3; the match to TRBD2 covers 9 bases. Trimming removed 0 bases from V and 7 bases from J; junction bases left unmatched: 14. Germline values: CDR1 GTSNPN, CDR2 SVGIG (reference sequence). The CDR3 runs 17 residues. CDR3 sequence (DNA): TGTGCCTGGAGTGTACGGTTGGGGAGCGGGAGGTCAAATACGCAGTATTTT. Its protein product is CAWSVRLGSGRSNTQYF.

CDR3 sequence: CASSLTRVSYNEQFF. CDR3 DNA: TGCGCCAGCAGCCTTACTAGGGTCTCCTACAATGAGCAGTTCTTC. The chain recombines TRBV5-1 with TRBJ2-1, with a possible D match to TRBD2 (5 bases). V was shortened by 4 bases and J by 0 bases, with 11 bases between the two germline ends. CDR1 and CDR2 (germline): SGHRS, YFSETQ. CDR3 length: 15 amino acids.

The rearrangement links TRBV7-8 to TRBJ1-5; D is uncertain. The CDR3 spans 14 residues. Trimming shortened V by 4 bases and J by 5 bases, and 12 bases separated the two germline ends. Germline V gene lookup returns CDR1 SGHVS and CDR2 FQNEAQ. CDR3 sequence: CASSSTGIYQPQHF. The CDR3 region has the DNA TGTGCCAGCAGCTCTACCGGGATCTATCAGCCCCAGCATTTT.

V gene TRBV29-1 combines with J gene TRBJ1-1; tentatively, D is TRBD1 (6 bases). CDR3 length equals 14 residues. Germline CDR1 SQVTM, CDR2 ANQGSEA. V lost 7 bases and J lost 1, with 16 bases in between. The CDR3 reads CSANTQGGNTEAFF. The CDR3 DNA sequence: TGCAGCGCCAACACACAGGGCGGGAACACTGAAGCTTTCTTT.

This chain's CDR3 is CASSFLPETGNQPQHF. CDR3 nucleotides: TGTGCCAGCAGTTTTCTTCCGGAGACGGGCAATCAGCCCCAGCATTTT. The rearrangement joins TRBV28 to TRBJ1-5; no clear D gene. Germline V lookup: CDR1 MDHEN, CDR2 SYDVKM. This CDR3 contains 16 residues. Deletions cut 3 bases from V and 2 bases from J, with 14 bases between.

The V gene is TRBV7-3, the J gene TRBJ2-7; a possible D gene is TRBD2 (5 bases). Looked up from germline, CDR1 is SGHTA and CDR2 is FQGTGA. V lost 2 bases, J lost 2 bases, and 16 bases lay in between. The CDR3 is 16 residues long. The CDR3 sequence is CASSLSGPSFPYEQYF. The CDR3 nucleotides read TGTGCCAGCAGCTTATCAGGACCTAGCTTTCCCTACGAGCAGTACTTC.

The gene calls are TRBV27 and TRBJ1-6; D might be TRBD1 (6 bases). In germline, CDR1 is MNHEY, CDR2 SMNVEV (reference sequence). This CDR3 is built from 14 residues. Trimming removed 3 bases at V and 3 bases at J, with 6 bases between. DNA of the CDR3: TGTGCCAGCAGTTTGGACAGCTATAATTCACCCCTCCACTTT. Translating gives CASSLDSYNSPLHF.

The chain links TRBV28 to TRBJ2-7; the match to TRBD1 covers 10 bases. This CDR3 spans 14 amino acids. The V gene's germline CDR1 is MDHEN and CDR2 SYDVKM. Trimming removed 10 bases from V and 6 bases from J; junction bases left unmatched: 12. The DNA of the CDR3 is TGTGCCACCCTCCCGGACAGGGGGAATGCCGAGCAGTACTTC. Translating gives CATLPDRGNAEQYF.

V is TRBV5-6 and J is TRBJ1-5; TRBD1 aligns across 11 bases. With 3 bases clipped from V and 5 bases from J, the junction kept 7 bases outside the gene matches. The CDR3 runs 16 residues. The germline gives CDR1 SGHDT, CDR2 YYEEEE. CDR3 bases: TGTGCCAGCAGCTGGACAGGGGGCTACTCCGATCAGCCCCAGCATTTT. It is translated as CASSWTGGYSDQPQHF. Combining the CDR3 with reference TRBV5-6 and TRBJ1-5 gives the whole variable domain DAGVTQSPTHLIKTRGQQVTLRCSPKSGHDTVSWYQQALGQGPQFIFQYYEEEERQRGNFPDRFSGHQFPNYSSELNVNALLLGDSALYLCASSWTGGYSDQPQHFGDGTRLSIL.

This clone is a singleton in its sample. The DNA of the CDR3 is TGTGCCAGCATTCGGGGGGTGGAGTGGGACTATGGCTACACCTTC. Encoded protein: CASIRGVEWDYGYTF. The rearrangement uses TRBV2 and TRBJ1-2, with D perhaps TRBD1 (5 bases). CDR3 length: 15 residues. Germline V gives CDR1 SNHLY, CDR2 FYNNEI. Trimming pared 7 bases from V and 3 bases from J, leaving 18 bases between.